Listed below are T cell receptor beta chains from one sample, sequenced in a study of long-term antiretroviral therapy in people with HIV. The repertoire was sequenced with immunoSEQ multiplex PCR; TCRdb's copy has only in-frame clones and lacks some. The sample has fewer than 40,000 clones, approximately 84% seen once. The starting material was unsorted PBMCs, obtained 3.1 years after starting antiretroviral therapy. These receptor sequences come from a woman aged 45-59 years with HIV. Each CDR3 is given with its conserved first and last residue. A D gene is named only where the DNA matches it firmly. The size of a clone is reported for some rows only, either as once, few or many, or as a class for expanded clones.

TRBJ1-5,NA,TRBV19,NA,TGTGCCAGTAGCCCGGGGAGGGGTTATCAGCCCCAGCATTTT,CASSPGRGYQPQHF
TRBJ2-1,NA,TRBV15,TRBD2,TGTGCCACCAGCAGCCCCGCTAAGGGACTAGGAAGGAATGAGCAGTTCTTC,CATSSPAKGLGRNEQFF
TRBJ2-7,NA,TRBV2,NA,TGTGCCAGCGCAGCGACAGTGAACTACGAGCAGTACTTC,CASAATVNYEQYF
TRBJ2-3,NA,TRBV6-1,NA,TGTGCCAGCAGTGAACATGGGGGGCGCGGAGATACGCAGTATTTT,CASSEHGGRGDTQYF
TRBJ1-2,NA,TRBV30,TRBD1,TGTGCCTGGAGGGCCCCGGGACAGGGGCGCGAAGGGGCCAACTATGGCTACACCTTC,CAWRAPGQGREGANYGYTF
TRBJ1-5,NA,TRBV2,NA,TGTGCCAGCAGCAATTCGGACAGAAGGAATCAGCCCCAGCATTTT,CASSNSDRRNQPQHF
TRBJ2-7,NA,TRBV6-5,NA,TGTGCCAGCAGTTCAATGGCTAGCTCGAGCTCCTACGAGCAGTACTTC,CASSSMASSSSYEQYF
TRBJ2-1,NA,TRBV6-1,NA,TGTGCCAGCTCCACCGGGCAGGACGAGCAGTTCTTC,CASSTGQDEQFF
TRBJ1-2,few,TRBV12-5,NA,TGTGCTAGTGGTTTGGAGGGTTGGGGCTACACCTTC,CASGLEGWGYTF
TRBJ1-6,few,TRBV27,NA,TGTGCCAGCGGAAAGGGGAACAGTAATTCACCCCTCCACTTT,CASGKGNSNSPLHF
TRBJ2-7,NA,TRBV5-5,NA,TGTGCCAGCAGCTTGGCCGGGACAAGCTCCTACGAGCAGTACTTC,CASSLAGTSSYEQYF
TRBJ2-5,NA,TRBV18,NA,TGTGCCAGCTCACCCCCTGGAGTTGGGAACCAAGAGACCCAGTACTTC,CASSPPGVGNQETQYF
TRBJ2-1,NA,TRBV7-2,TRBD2,TGTGCCAGCAGCTTTCTAGCGGGGGGCCTGAATGAGCAGTTCTTC,CASSFLAGGLNEQFF
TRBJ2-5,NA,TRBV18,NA,TGTGCCAGCTCACCGTGGGAGACAGGCCCGTCGGAGACCCAGTACTTC,CASSPWETGPSETQYF
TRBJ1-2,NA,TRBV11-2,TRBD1,TGTGCCAGCAGCTTCTGGGCCCCAGGGGGCTCCTATGGCTACACCTTC,CASSFWAPGGSYGYTF
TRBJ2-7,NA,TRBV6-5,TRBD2,TGTGCCAGCAGTCACGGACTAGCGGGGACCTACGAGCAGTACTTC,CASSHGLAGTYEQYF
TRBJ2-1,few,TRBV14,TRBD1,TGTGCCAGCAGCCCTCGGACAGGGACCCCTAAATACAATGAGCAGTTCTTC,CASSPRTGTPKYNEQFF
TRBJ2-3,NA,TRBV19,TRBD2,TGTGCCAGTAGTGGGGGACTAGCGGGGGCATTGGTGACAGATACGCAGTATTTT,CASSGGLAGALVTDTQYF
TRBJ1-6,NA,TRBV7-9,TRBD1,TGTGCCAGCAGCTTGACAGGGGGAAAGAATTCACCCCTCCACTTT,CASSLTGGKNSPLHF
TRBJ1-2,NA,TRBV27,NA,TGTGCCAGCAGTTTAGGGGGGGGCTATGGCTACACCTTC,CASSLGGGYGYTF
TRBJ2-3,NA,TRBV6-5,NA,TGTGCCAGCAGTTACAACAGATTGGGCGGCACAGATACGCAGTATTTT,CASSYNRLGGTDTQYF
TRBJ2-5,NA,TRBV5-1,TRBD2,TGCGCCAGCAGCTTGGTTGCTAGCGGGGGCCAAGAGACCCAGTACTTC,CASSLVASGGQETQYF
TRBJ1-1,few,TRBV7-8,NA,TGTGCCAGCAAACCCCAGACAGCAAACACTGAAGCTTTCTTT,CASKPQTANTEAFF
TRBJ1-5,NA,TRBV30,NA,TGTGCCTGGACCCACCGGGGTGGCAATCAGCCCCAGCATTTT,CAWTHRGGNQPQHF
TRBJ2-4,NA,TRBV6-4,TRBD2,TGTGCCAGCACCTCGTTCCTCAAGCGGGGGGCGGTCAAAAACATTCAGTACTTC,CASTSFLKRGAVKNIQYF
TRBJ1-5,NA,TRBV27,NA,TGTGCCAGCAGTTTAAGTACAGGGCGCCAGCCCCAGCATTTT,CASSLSTGRQPQHF
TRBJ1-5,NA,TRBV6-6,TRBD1,TGTGCCATCCGGGACAGTTCTTATCAGCCCCAGCATTTT,CAIRDSSYQPQHF
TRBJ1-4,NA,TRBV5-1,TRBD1,TGCGCCAGCAGCCGGACAGGGGGGATTAATGAAAAACTGTTTTTT,CASSRTGGINEKLFF
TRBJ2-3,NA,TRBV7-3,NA,TGTGCCAGCAGCTCCCCCTCGCAGTATTTT,CASSSPSQYF
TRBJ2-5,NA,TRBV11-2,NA,TGTGCCAGCAGCTTGGGACGATCCGGGACCCAGTACTTC,CASSLGRSGTQYF
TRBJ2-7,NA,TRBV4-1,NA,TGCGCCAGCAGCCAACTTGAGGACAGAGAGGTCGAGCAGTACTTC,CASSQLEDREVEQYF
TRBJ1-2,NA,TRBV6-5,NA,TGTGCCAGCAGTTACTCGGCGGGAGAGGGGCTTGGCTACACCTTC,CASSYSAGEGLGYTF
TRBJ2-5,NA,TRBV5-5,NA,TGTGCCAGCAGCCCCGGCCCGGCGGGGGCTTTCGATGAGACCCAGTACTTC,CASSPGPAGAFDETQYF
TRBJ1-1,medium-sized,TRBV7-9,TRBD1,TGTGCCAGCAGCTTGGCACAGGGGAACCGATACACTGAAGCTTTCTTT,CASSLAQGNRYTEAFF
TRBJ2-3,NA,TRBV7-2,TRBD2,TGTGCCAGCAGCTCCCGGGCAGCGGGGGGGCCGGGCACAGATACGCAGTATTTT,CASSSRAAGGPGTDTQYF
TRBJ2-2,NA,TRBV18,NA,TGTGCCAGCTCACCCTCATTGGAAGAGGCCGGGGAGCTGTTTTTT,CASSPSLEEAGELFF
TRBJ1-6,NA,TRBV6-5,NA,TGTGCCAATTTCAGAGCGCGTGTGGGTTCACCCCTCCACTTT,CANFRARVGSPLHF
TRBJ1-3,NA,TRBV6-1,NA,TGTGCCATCACCGGACGGTCGAGCTCTGGAAACACCATATATTTT,CAITGRSSSGNTIYF
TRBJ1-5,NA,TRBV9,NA,TGTGCCAGCAGCGCCGATAGCAATCAGCCCCAGCATTTT,CASSADSNQPQHF
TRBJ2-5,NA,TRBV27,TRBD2,TGTGCCAGCAGTTTAGCGGGGGGGAACAGCGAAGAGACCCAGTACTTC,CASSLAGGNSEETQYF
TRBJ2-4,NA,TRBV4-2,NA,TGTGCCAGCAGCCAAGTTTGGGGCGACCGAACGACTCGAGCCAAAAACATTCAGTACTTC,CASSQVWGDRTTRAKNIQYF
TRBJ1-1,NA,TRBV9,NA,TGTGCCAGCAGCGTAGATGTAGGGGGGGGCGCAGGGACTGAAGCTTTCTTT,CASSVDVGGGAGTEAFF
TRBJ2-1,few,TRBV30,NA,TGTGCCTGGAGTGTACGATTAGTTTGGGGCAATGAGCAGTTCTTC,CAWSVRLVWGNEQFF
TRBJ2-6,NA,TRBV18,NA,TGTGCCAGCTCACCACGGCGGGGACAAGAAAGCTCTGGGGCCAACGTCCTGACTTTC,CASSPRRGQESSGANVLTF
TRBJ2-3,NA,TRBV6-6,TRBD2,TGTGCCAGCAGTTACTGGGTAGCGGGGGCAGATACGCAGTATTTT,CASSYWVAGADTQYF
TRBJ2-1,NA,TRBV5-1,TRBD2,TGCGCCAGTTTTTCTAGCGGGGTCTACAATGAGCAGTTCTTC,CASFSSGVYNEQFF
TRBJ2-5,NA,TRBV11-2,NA,TGTGCCAGCAGCTTAGCCCTAGGGGGAGAGACAGAGACCCAGTACTTC,CASSLALGGETETQYF
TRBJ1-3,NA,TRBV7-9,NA,TGTGCCAGCAGCGCAAGGAGTAGGGCTGGAGACTCTGGAAACACCATATATTTT,CASSARSRAGDSGNTIYF
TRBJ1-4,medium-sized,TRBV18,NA,TGTGCCAGCTCACCACTCGGAACAACTAATGAAAAACTGTTTTTT,CASSPLGTTNEKLFF
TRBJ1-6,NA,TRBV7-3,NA,TGTGCCAGCAGCTTATCTGGGGGAAATTCACCCCTCCACTTT,CASSLSGGNSPLHF
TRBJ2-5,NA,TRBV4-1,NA,TGCGCCAGCAGCCTGAGAGAGACCCAGTACTTC,CASSLRETQYF
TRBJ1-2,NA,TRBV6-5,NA,TGTGCCAGCAGCCGGGACCGAGCCGATCTCTATGGCTACACCTTC,CASSRDRADLYGYTF
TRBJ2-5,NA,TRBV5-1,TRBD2,TGCGCCAGCAGCCTCACGTTAGCGGGGGGGCTCGAGACCCAGTACTTC,CASSLTLAGGLETQYF
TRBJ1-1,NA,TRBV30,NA,TGTGCCTGGGGGGACGGCCGAGGGGCTGAAGCTTTCTTT,CAWGDGRGAEAFF